This T cell receptor (beta chain) derives from a study of T cell responses to AZD1222 COVID-19 vaccine. Study-level results: Samples come after the peak T cell response, not at day 14.

With regard to this clone: What it binds is not known.

TCRdb's copy holds only in-frame clones and misses some; the assay was immunoSEQ multiplex PCR. The repertoire consists of around 130,000 clones, with about 94% occurring once and the leading ten covering around 7%. The length of the CDR3 is 13 residues. V was shortened by 1 base and J by 1 base, with 5 bases between the two germline ends. CDR1 and CDR2 from the germline V gene are SQVTM and ANQGSEA. The J gene is TRBJ1-3, the V gene TRBV29-1; D is uncertain. The receptor's source is an adult in good health. The material sequenced was peripheral blood, taken on day 0 of AZD1222 vaccination. CDR3 DNA sequence: TGCAGCGTTGAAGTCGTATCTGGAAACACCATATATTTT. This encodes CSVEVVSGNTIYF.